The 27 T cell receptor beta chains below were found in one sample sequenced in a study of shared clonotypes between healthy human individuals. The table came from immunoSEQ multiplex PCR; TCRdb's copy has only in-frame clones and leaves some out. The sample has fewer than 800,000 clones, 92% seen once. Positively selected for CCR7, the CD45RO-negative cells used as naive CD8 cells excluded terminally differentiated effector memory CD45RA+ cells. The sequenced material came from naive CD8+ T cells sorted from blood. The receptor source for this set is a man aged 25 to 40 in good health.

This clone was detected only once. The CDR3 reads CASSLGQAREPQHF. CDR3 nucleotide sequence: TGCGCCAGCAGCTTAGGACAGGCCCGGGAGCCCCAGCATTTT. The gene calls are TRBV5-1 and TRBJ1-5, with 7 positions matching TRBD1. CDR3 length: 14 amino acids. Germline trimming cut 2 bases from V and 8 bases from J; bases unmatched to any gene: 7. Germline V gene sequence: CDR1 SGHRS, CDR2 YFSETQ.

This clone was counted once. The chain links TRBV10-1 to TRBJ2-7, with D perhaps TRBD1 (6 bases). This CDR3 comprises 13 residues. V lost 2 bases, J lost 6 bases, and 11 bases lay in between. From germline, CDR1 is WNHNN and CDR2 SYGVQD (reference sequence). CDR3 DNA: TGCGCCAGCAGTGAGGGCAGGGGATTCGAGCAGTACTTC. Protein: CASSEGRGFEQYF.

The genes are TRBV27 and TRBJ1-5; D is unclear. This CDR3 is 14 amino acids long. V lost 5 bases and J 4 bases, leaving 12 bases between the germline ends. Germline V lookup: CDR1 MNHEY, CDR2 SMNVEV (reference sequence). The CDR3 is CASSPSRVNQPQHF. The CDR3 DNA is TGTGCCAGCAGTCCCTCGAGGGTTAATCAGCCCCAGCATTTT.

The chain has TRBV10-3 and TRBJ2-1, with TRBD2 matching 13 bases. The CDR3 contains 19 residues. Germline trimming cut 3 bases from V and 0 bases from J; bases unmatched to any gene: 8. Germline V gene lookup returns CDR1 ENHRY and CDR2 SYGVKD. CDR3 sequence: CAISDPQGLAGSSYNEQFF. Here the CDR3 DNA reads TGTGCCATCAGTGACCCACAGGGACTAGCGGGAAGCTCCTACAATGAGCAGTTCTTC.

The chain carries TRBV29-1 and TRBJ1-1, with 7 nucleotides matching TRBD1. The CDR3 is made up of 11 amino acids. The V and J ends lost 2 bases and 11 bases, in that order; junction bases with no gene match: 5. Germline CDR1 and CDR2: SQVTM and ANQGSEA. DNA of the CDR3: TGCAGCGTTGAATCACAGGGGTTGGCTTTCTTT. Protein sequence: CSVESQGLAFF.

The rearrangement uses TRBV28 and TRBJ2-2; D not certain. The ends were cut back, 8 bases at V and 0 bases at J, with 10 bases in the middle. The CDR3 totals 14 residues. The germline V gene encodes CDR1 MDHEN and CDR2 SYDVKM. The CDR3 nucleotides are TGTGCCAGCGTTGGAGCAACGAACACCGGGGAGCTGTTTTTT. Amino acid sequence: CASVGATNTGELFF.

The V and J genes are TRBV5-4 and TRBJ2-5; 9 bases map to TRBD2. The germline V gene encodes CDR1 SGHNT and CDR2 YYREEE (reference sequence). CDR3 length: 14 residues. The V and J ends lost 2 bases and 5 bases, in that order; junction bases with no gene match: 4. The CDR3 coding sequence is TGTGCCAGCAGCTTAGCGGGAGGAGGGGAGACCCAGTACTTC. The encoded protein is CASSLAGGGETQYF.

This chain links TRBV7-8 with TRBJ2-2; D is uncertain. The germline V gene has CDR1 SGHVS and CDR2 FQNEAQ. The CDR3 runs 15 residues. V was cut by 1 base and J by 2 bases, with 8 bases left in between. CDR3 sequence reads: CASSLGQDNTGELFF. CDR3 coding DNA: TGTGCCAGCAGCTTAGGCCAGGATAACACCGGGGAGCTGTTTTTT.

This clone has just one count. This chain links TRBV2 with TRBJ2-7, with unresolved D. The length of the CDR3 is 12 residues. The germline CDR1 and CDR2 sequences are SNHLY and FYNNEI. V dropped 8 bases and J dropped 2 bases, with 10 bases sitting between them. Written as DNA, the CDR3 is TGTGCCAGCGATGGGCAGGCCTACGAGCAGTACTTC. As protein: CASDGQAYEQYF.

This chain uses TRBV30 with TRBJ1-5; the D gene is possibly TRBD1 (5 bases). V dropped 4 bases and J dropped 5 bases, with 18 bases sitting between them. Germline CDR1 GTSNPN, CDR2 SVGIG (reference sequence). CDR3 length: 15 amino acids. The CDR3 spells CAWTQGEGPHQPQHF. The CDR3 DNA is TGTGCCTGGACACAAGGGGAGGGACCCCATCAGCCCCAGCATTTT. The complete variable domain, with remaining parts taken from reference TRBV30 and TRBJ1-5, reads SQTIHQWPATLVQPVGSPLSLECTVEGTSNPNLYWYRQAAGRGLQLLFYSVGIGQISSEVPQNLSASRPQDRQFILSSKKLLLSDSGFYLCAWTQGEGPHQPQHFGDGTRLSIL.

J is TRBJ2-7 and V is TRBV4-1, with 7 nucleotides matching TRBD1. The V segment lost 4 bases and the J segment 2 bases; nucleotides outside the gene matches: 5. The CDR3 has 14 amino acids. The germline gives CDR1 MGHRA, CDR2 YSYEKL. As DNA, the CDR3 is TGCGCCAGCAGCCTTGGCCAGGGGGCCTACGAGCAGTACTTC. Translating it yields CASSLGQGAYEQYF.

J is TRBJ2-7 and V is TRBV5-1; 13 bases line up with TRBD2. V shed 6 bases and J 4 bases; nucleotides not matched to a gene: 10. The CDR3 covers 16 residues. From germline, CDR1 is SGHRS and CDR2 YFSETQ. CDR3 sequence: CASMGEGTSGTYEQYF. In nucleotides, the CDR3 is TGCGCCAGCATGGGGGAAGGGACTAGCGGGACTTACGAGCAGTACTTC.

The CDR3 loop reads CASSERLSAPSYEQYF. The CDR3, as DNA: TGTGCCAGCAGTGAAAGGTTGAGTGCCCCCTCCTACGAGCAGTACTTC. The chain joins TRBV6-1 to TRBJ2-7; D remains unclear. Trimming removed 2 bases from V and 0 bases from J, with 14 bases in between. The V gene's germline CDR1 is MNHNS and CDR2 SASEGT. This CDR3 comprises 16 residues.

V and J are TRBV6-5 and TRBJ2-5; no firm D call. This CDR3 has 15 amino acids. Trimming shortened V by 0 bases and J by 3 bases, and 11 bases separated the two germline ends. Germline V lookup: CDR1 MNHEY, CDR2 SVGAGI. CDR3 bases: TGTGCCAGCAGTTACTCGATTGGCAGAGAAGAGACCCAGTACTTC. Amino acids: CASSYSIGREETQYF.

The V call is TRBV11-2, the J call TRBJ2-7, with TRBD2 matching 8 bases. The V gene end was trimmed by 5 bases and the J gene end by 2 bases; junction bases not matched to a gene: 8. There are 15 residues in the CDR3. Per germline, CDR1 SGHAT and CDR2 FQNNGV. The CDR3 DNA reads as TGTGCCAGCAGCGCCGTGACTAGCGAGACCTACGAGCAGTACTTC. Encoded protein: CASSAVTSETYEQYF.

The chain uses TRBV6-4 and TRBJ2-6; D remains unclear. Per germline, CDR1 MRHNA and CDR2 SNTAGT. The CDR3 extends over 16 amino acids. Trimming removed 3 bases from V and 1 base from J, with 10 bases in between. The CDR3: CASSDSLKSGANVLTF. The CDR3 DNA reads as TGTGCCAGCAGTGATTCCCTCAAGTCTGGGGCCAACGTCCTGACTTTC.

The rearrangement links TRBV11-3 to TRBJ2-2; D unresolved. Germline values: CDR1 SGHNT, CDR2 YENEEA. The length of the CDR3 is 16 residues. Deletions cut 5 bases from V and 0 bases from J, with 13 bases between. Here the CDR3 reads CASSHGRVANTGELFF. The CDR3 coding sequence is TGTGCCAGCAGCCATGGGCGAGTCGCGAACACCGGGGAGCTGTTTTTT.

The rearrangement joins TRBV13 to TRBJ1-1, with D hard to call. Trimming took off 1 base at V and 2 bases at J, with 11 bases between the two ends. The CDR3 loop spans 15 amino acids. The germline V gene encodes CDR1 PRHDT and CDR2 FYEKMQ (reference sequence). CDR3 region: CASSLDRGLNTEAFF. Written as DNA, the CDR3 is TGTGCCAGCAGCTTAGACAGAGGGCTTAACACTGAAGCTTTCTTT.

The chain is built from TRBV4-1 and TRBJ1-2; D not certain. The CDR3 length is 13 residues. V was clipped by 4 bases and J by 3 bases, with 9 bases between them. Germline CDR1 reads MGHRA; CDR2 reads YSYEKL. This CDR3 reads CASSPGDYYGYTF. The DNA for the CDR3 is TGCGCCAGCAGCCCCGGCGATTACTATGGCTACACCTTC.

The rearrangement uses TRBV5-8 and TRBJ1-5, with 7 bases that match TRBD1. This CDR3 comprises 15 residues. After removal of 2 bases from V and 1 base from J, the junction contained 3 bases not matched to a gene. Germline CDR1 is SGHTS and CDR2 is YDEGEE. Here the CDR3 reads CASSLMGQSNQPQHF. In DNA form, the CDR3 reads TGTGCCAGCAGCTTAATGGGACAGAGCAATCAGCCCCAGCATTTT. Full variable domain (remainder filled in from reference TRBV5-8 and TRBJ1-5): EAGVTQSPTHLIKTRGQQATLRCSPISGHTSVYWYQQALGLGLQFLLWYDEGEERNRGNFPPRFSGRQFPNYSSELNVNALELEDSALYLCASSLMGQSNQPQHFGDGTRLSIL.

V and J are TRBV4-1 and TRBJ1-2; 7 nucleotides match TRBD1. V shed 4 bases and J 6 bases; nucleotides not matched to a gene: 14. CDR1 and CDR2 from the germline V gene are MGHRA and YSYEKL. The CDR3 spans 16 residues. As DNA, the CDR3 is TGCGCCAGCAGCCTATGGGTCGAGACAGGGAAGGATGGCTACACCTTC. It yields the protein CASSLWVETGKDGYTF.

J is TRBJ2-2 and V is TRBV28; 7 bases are shared with TRBD2. The CDR3 length is 16 residues. The V gene end was trimmed by 3 bases and the J gene end by 4 bases; junction bases not matched to a gene: 8. Germline assignment: CDR1 MDHEN and CDR2 SYDVKM. CDR3 nucleotides: TGTGCCAGCAGTTTCCCGGGGAGCGGGATCACCGGGGAGCTGTTTTTT. Translating it yields CASSFPGSGITGELFF.

The rearrangement joins TRBV5-1 to TRBJ2-3, with TRBD1 matching over 8 bases. Germline V CDR1 and CDR2: SGHRS, YFSETQ. Unmatched junction bases numbered 10, after V lost 5 bases and J lost 2 bases. The CDR3 is made up of 16 amino acids. This CDR3 is CASRPDPGQATDTQYF. In DNA, the CDR3 is TGCGCCAGCAGGCCGGATCCGGGACAGGCCACAGATACGCAGTATTTT. Based on the CDR3 plus reference TRBV5-1 and TRBJ2-3, the full variable domain is KAGVTQTPRYLIKTRGQQVTLSCSPISGHRSVSWYQQTPGQGLQFLFEYFSETQRNKGNFPGRFSGRQFSNSRSEMNVSTLELGDSALYLCASRPDPGQATDTQYFGPGTRLTVL.

The chain recombines TRBV7-7 with TRBJ2-7; 10 bases align to TRBD1. This CDR3 is 13 amino acids long. V shed 5 bases, J shed 6 bases, and the junction held 4 bases outside the gene matches. CDR1 and CDR2 from the germline V gene are SSHAT and FNYEAQ (reference sequence). As DNA, the CDR3 is TGTGCCAGCAGCCCGGGACAGGGGATCGAGCAGTACTTC. Translated, it gives CASSPGQGIEQYF.

The chain combines TRBV7-6 with TRBJ2-1, with 9 bases identical to TRBD2. CDR3 size: 15 residues. Germline values: CDR1 SGHVS, CDR2 FNYEAQ. V was clipped by 8 bases and J by 7 bases; unmatched bases: 12. This chain's CDR3 is CASSRNSGRYNEQFF. CDR3 nucleotides: TGTGCCAGCTCGCGAAACAGCGGGAGGTATAATGAGCAGTTCTTC. The whole variable domain, remainder taken from reference TRBV7-6 and TRBJ2-1, is GAGVSQSPRYKVTKRGQDVALRCDPISGHVSLYWYRQALGQGPEFLTYFNYEAQQDKSGLPNDRFSAERPEGSISTLTIQRTEQRDSAMYRCASSRNSGRYNEQFFGPGTRLTVL.

V is TRBV30 and J is TRBJ1-2; D gene ambiguous. The germline V and J ends were trimmed by 3 bases and 4 bases, with 6 bases remaining between them. The CDR3 contains 11 residues. Germline V lookup: CDR1 GTSNPN, CDR2 SVGIG (reference sequence). The CDR3: CAWRPGYGYTF. In DNA, the CDR3 is TGTGCCTGGAGACCGGGCTATGGCTACACCTTC.

The chain is built from TRBV7-9 and TRBJ2-1; TRBD2 aligns across 12 bases. The CDR3 runs 16 residues. Germline V CDR1 and CDR2: SEHNR, FQNEAQ (reference sequence). With V trimmed by 5 bases and J by 2 bases, 4 bases remained unmatched. CDR3 protein: CASSEGLAGPYNEQFF. The CDR3 region has the DNA TGTGCCAGCAGCGAAGGACTAGCGGGACCCTACAATGAGCAGTTCTTC.